This TCR beta chain was identified during a study of T cell responses to AZD1222 COVID-19 vaccine. Study-level findings and limits: Clonal diversity may have been underestimated, and the donors were mostly white British, with more females than males. At baseline, seropositivity was found in only 5 to 7 AZD1222 recipients. Compared with day 0, the breadth and depth of the Spike-specific TCR repertoire rose significantly after two doses of AZD1222. CD4 TCRs associated with vaccination spanned spike, dominating at 160-218 and 743-854.

The protocol was immunoSEQ multiplex PCR, while the TCRdb copy is restricted to in-frame clones and leaves out a portion. The sample shows around 130,000 clones, 94% of them seen only once. There are 16 residues in the CDR3. Germline CDR1 reads MGHRA; CDR2 reads YSYEKL. Trimming shortened V by 0 bases and J by 6 bases, and 14 bases separated the two germline ends. This clone was counted once. Its target is not known. The V and J genes are TRBV4-1 and TRBJ1-4; maybe TRBD1 (5 bases). This receptor was obtained from an adult in good health. The specimen comprised peripheral blood, sampled on day 0 of AZD1222 vaccination. This chain's CDR3 is CASSQDPAGKDEKLFF. CDR3 coding DNA: TGCGCCAGCAGCCAAGATCCGGCAGGGAAGGATGAAAAACTGTTTTTT.